This TCR beta chain was identified in a study of blood T cell repertoires in COVID-19. Data came from immunoSEQ multiplex PCR; TCRdb stores just in-frame clones and leaves some out. This repertoire shows about 170,000 clones, 75% to 90% found once; its top ten account for around 0.77%. The cohort comprised adults aged roughly 18 to 95 years residing in under 30 US areas. Trimming shortened V by 4 bases and J by 6 bases, and 18 bases separated the two germline ends. The CDR3 covers 16 residues. Germline-derived CDR1 and CDR2 are LGHNT and FRNRAP. The TCR comes from a woman under 30 who had recovered from COVID-19. J is TRBJ1-4 and V is TRBV12-5, with D perhaps TRBD1 (5 bases). Sequenced material: PBMCs or T cells enriched from blood (not recorded which). The DNA of the CDR3 is TGTGCTAGTGGTTGCCCCCCTGCAGGGTTGGATGAAAAACTGTTTTTT. Translated: CASGCPPAGLDEKLFF. Full variable domain (remainder filled in from reference TRBV12-5 and TRBJ1-4): DARVTQTPRHKVTEMGQEVTMRCQPILGHNTVFWYRQTMMQGLELLAYFRNRAPLDDSGMPKDRFSAEMPDATLATLKIQPSEPRDSAVYFCASGCPPAGLDEKLFFGSGTQLSVL.